The 17 T cell receptor beta chains listed next were all sequenced from one sample in a study of T cells and Merkel cell carcinoma outcomes. The assay was immunoSEQ multiplex PCR, and TCRdb's table has in-frame clones only and misses some. Among around 8,900 clones listed, approximately 81% were seen once. The sample consisted of tumor tissue from Merkel cell carcinoma. The receptors stem from a human donor with Merkel cell carcinoma.

This clone was seen more than once but under ten times. The chain has TRBV9 and TRBJ1-2, with D hard to call. V lost 0 bases, J lost 2 bases, and 5 bases lay in between. This CDR3 has 13 amino acids. The germline gives CDR1 SGDLS, CDR2 YYNGEE. The CDR3 is CASSVDKNYGYTF. The DNA for the CDR3 is TGTGCCAGCAGCGTAGACAAGAACTATGGCTACACCTTC. Based on the CDR3 plus reference TRBV9 and TRBJ1-2, the full variable domain is DSGVTQTPKHLITATGQRVTLRCSPRSGDLSVYWYQQSLDQGLQFLIQYYNGEERAKGNILERFSAQQFPDLHSELNLSSLELGDSALYFCASSVDKNYGYTFGSGTRLTVV.

The chain employs TRBV6-5 and TRBJ2-7; tentative D call: TRBD1 (6 bases). The germline CDR1 and CDR2 sequences are MNHEY and SVGAGI. The CDR3 is made up of 15 amino acids. V was clipped by 0 bases and J by 2 bases, with 11 bases between them. CDR3 in DNA: TGTGCCAGCAGTTACTCCCACCAGGGGCCCTACGAGCAGTACTTC. Translation gives CASSYSHQGPYEQYF.

This clone has a handful of counts. The V call is TRBV18, the J call TRBJ2-7; TRBD2 matches at 7 bases. Germline assignment: CDR1 KGHSH and CDR2 LQKENI. Losses at the gene ends were 3 bases for V and 2 bases for J; bases not matched to a gene: 4. The CDR3 is 14 amino acids. The CDR3 region is CASSPGRGPYEQYF. The CDR3 nucleotides are TGTGCCAGCTCACCTGGGAGGGGACCCTACGAGCAGTACTTC.

This clone was found once. The chain is built from TRBV29-1 and TRBJ2-1, with D maybe TRBD2 (5 bases). Germline CDR1 SQVTM, CDR2 ANQGSEA. There are 14 residues in the CDR3. Trimming cost V 7 bases and J 6 bases, with 19 bases left between them. CDR3 loop: CSAPDGRTPNEQFF. CDR3 bases: TGCAGCGCTCCCGATGGACGGACTCCCAATGAGCAGTTCTTC.

In DNA form, the CDR3 reads TGTGCCAGCAGCTTATTCGGGGGGGCGGTCAATGAGCAGTTCTTC. Residues: CASSLFGGAVNEQFF. J is TRBJ2-1 and V is TRBV5-5; 8 nucleotides match TRBD2. The CDR3 extends over 15 amino acids. The germline V gene has CDR1 SGHKS and CDR2 YYEKEE (reference sequence). V dropped 2 bases and J dropped 6; count of bases not matched to a gene: 7.

The chain employs TRBV18 and TRBJ2-6; D unresolved. Germline lookup yields CDR1 KGHSH and CDR2 LQKENI. Trimming removed 6 bases from V and 2 bases from J, with 5 bases in between. This CDR3 has 13 amino acids. The CDR3 protein is CASSLPGANVLTF. For the CDR3, the DNA is TGTGCCAGCTCCCTGCCTGGGGCCAACGTCCTGACTTTC.

The V and J genes are TRBV5-1 and TRBJ1-5; unclear D gene. The CDR3 runs 13 residues. Trimming pared 0 bases from V and 4 bases from J, leaving 5 bases between. Germline V gives CDR1 SGHRS, CDR2 YFSETQ. The CDR3 protein is CASSLALNQPQHF. The CDR3 DNA reads TGCGCCAGCAGCTTGGCCCTTAATCAGCCCCAGCATTTT.

The CDR3 nucleotides are TGTGCCACCAGCAGAGACCCCCGGGGGGCACAGCCCCAGCATTTT. Translating it yields CATSRDPRGAQPQHF. This chain connects TRBV15 to TRBJ1-5; perhaps TRBD1 as D (6 bases). Between the trimmed V and J ends, which lost 0 bases and 7 bases, there was a span of 13 bases. CDR1 and CDR2 from the germline V gene are LNHNV and YYDKDF (reference sequence). The CDR3 is 15 residues long.

V and J are TRBV6-6 and TRBJ1-2, with TRBD1 as a possible D gene (5 bases). Trimming pared 2 bases from V and 10 bases from J, leaving 20 bases between. Germline V lookup: CDR1 MNHNY, CDR2 SVGAGI (reference sequence). This CDR3 is 15 amino acids long. CDR3 protein: CASSYDVLAGEDYTF. In nucleotides, the CDR3 is TGTGCCAGCAGTTACGACGTGCTGGCGGGGGAGGACTACACCTTC.

V and J are TRBV7-9 and TRBJ1-1; no clear D. Germline CDR1 is SEHNR and CDR2 is FQNEAQ (reference sequence). The CDR3 extends over 15 amino acids. V lost 0 bases to trimming and J lost 5 bases, with 13 bases between them. CDR3 DNA sequence: TGTGCCAGCAGCTTAGCGGACCCCCCGGCGACTGAAGCTTTCTTT. It codes for CASSLADPPATEAFF.

This clone has just a few counts. The chain couples TRBV19 to TRBJ1-6; 8 nucleotides agree with TRBD1. CDR1 is LNHDA and CDR2 is SQIVND in the germline V gene (reference sequence). V was pared by 6 bases and J by 10 bases, with 8 bases of the junction left unmatched. This CDR3 is built from 14 residues. CDR3 loop: CASRAGGAESPLHF. For the CDR3, the DNA is TGTGCCAGTAGGGCAGGGGGCGCGGAATCACCCCTCCACTTT. Filled out from reference TRBV19 and TRBJ1-6, the complete variable domain reads DGGITQSPKYLFRKEGQNVTLSCEQNLNHDAMYWYRQDPGQGLRLIYYSQIVNDFQKGDIAEGYSVSREKKESFPLTVTSAQKNPTAFYLCASRAGGAESPLHFGNGTRLTVT.

The chain links TRBV29-1 to TRBJ1-3, with 7 bases matching TRBD1. The V gene's germline CDR1 is SQVTM and CDR2 ANQGSEA. With V trimmed by 7 bases and J by 2 bases, 8 bases remained unmatched. This CDR3 is 14 amino acids long. Here the CDR3 DNA reads TGCAGCGCCACTATCCAGGGGGCTGGAAACACCATATATTTT. Protein sequence: CSATIQGAGNTIYF.

The rearrangement links TRBV6-6 to TRBJ1-6, with D perhaps matching TRBD1 (5 bases). Deletions cut 5 bases from V and 14 bases from J, with 16 bases between. The CDR3 has 13 residues. Germline V gene lookup returns CDR1 MNHNY and CDR2 SVGAGI (reference sequence). The DNA for the CDR3 is TGTGCCAGCAGTAACCTTGGGACGAACGCCCTCCACTTT. It codes for CASSNLGTNALHF.

The chain links TRBV7-9 to TRBJ2-5, with D possibly TRBD1 on 6 matching bases. Looked up from germline, CDR1 is SEHNR and CDR2 is FQNEAQ (reference sequence). Trimming took off 4 bases at V and 10 bases at J, with 19 bases between the two ends. The CDR3 spans 14 residues. The CDR3 sequence is CASSSSGVEVNQYF. The CDR3 bases are TGTGCCAGCAGCTCCTCAGGGGTCGAAGTGAACCAGTACTTC.

J is TRBJ2-3 and V is TRBV19, with unresolved D. V lost 3 bases and J lost 0, with 10 bases in between. The CDR3 consists of 15 residues. Germline loops: CDR1 LNHDA, CDR2 SQIVND (reference sequence). CDR3 amino acids: CASSISAASTDTQYF. The CDR3 DNA is TGTGCCAGTAGTATCTCAGCCGCAAGCACAGATACGCAGTATTTT.

V and J are TRBV18 and TRBJ2-7; TRBD1 matches 7 bases. Losses at the gene ends were 3 bases for V and 0 bases for J; bases not matched to a gene: 2. The V gene's germline CDR1 is KGHSH and CDR2 LQKENI. The CDR3 is made up of 14 amino acids. CDR3 in amino acids: CASSPRDSSYEQYF. The CDR3 nucleotides are TGTGCCAGCTCACCTAGGGACAGCTCCTACGAGCAGTACTTC.

The chain couples TRBV28 to TRBJ1-6, with 8 bases fitting TRBD1. V lost 6 bases, J lost 8 bases, and 6 bases stayed unmatched. Germline assignment: CDR1 MDHEN and CDR2 SYDVKM. The CDR3 has 14 residues. CDR3 residues: CASSFRTGHSPLHF. CDR3 DNA sequence: TGTGCCAGCAGCTTTAGGACAGGGCATTCACCCCTCCACTTT. The full variable domain, completed using reference TRBV28 and TRBJ1-6, is DVKVTQSSRYLVKRTGEKVFLECVQDMDHENMFWYRQDPGLGLRLIYFSYDVKMKEKGDIPEGYSVSREKKERFSLILESASTNQTSMYLCASSFRTGHSPLHFGNGTRLTVT.